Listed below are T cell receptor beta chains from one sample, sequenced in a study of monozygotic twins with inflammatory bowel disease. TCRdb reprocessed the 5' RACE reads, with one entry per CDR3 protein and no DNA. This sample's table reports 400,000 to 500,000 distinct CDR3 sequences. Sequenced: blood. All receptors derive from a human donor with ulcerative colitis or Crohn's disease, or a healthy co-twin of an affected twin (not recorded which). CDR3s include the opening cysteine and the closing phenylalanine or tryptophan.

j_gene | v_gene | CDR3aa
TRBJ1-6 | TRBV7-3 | CASNSPGWGTSYSPLHF
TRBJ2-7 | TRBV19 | CASKQGPSYEQYF
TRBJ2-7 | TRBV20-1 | CSARDSFYGGYEQYF
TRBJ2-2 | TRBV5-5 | CASSFQGAIGELIF
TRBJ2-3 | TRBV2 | CASSDISYTDTQYF
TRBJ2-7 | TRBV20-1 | CSASQPSYEQYF
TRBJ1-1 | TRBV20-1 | CSASLGQNTEAFF
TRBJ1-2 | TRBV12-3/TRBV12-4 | CASRGTSLGYYGYTF
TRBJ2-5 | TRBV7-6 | CASSLWGETQYF
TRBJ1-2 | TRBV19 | CASSTGQGNVYGYTF
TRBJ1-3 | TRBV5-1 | CASSLGVGGSGNTIYF